The rows below give T cell receptor beta chains drawn from one sample of a study of human T cells and chemical hapten exposure. One entry per CDR3 protein, called by TCRdb with MiXCR from the RACE reads. This sample has 65,000 to 80,000 distinct CDR3 sequences, with about a tenth found just once. Sample: whole blood, taken in connection with sensitization to the hapten diphenylcyclopropenone (DPC). These TCRs come from a woman aged 50 to 60 with alopecia areata. Some clones in this sample may be carry-over from other donors' samples. Each CDR3 is given with its conserved first and last residue. Each record gives: D gene, CDR3 length, J gene, V gene, clone size, CDR3 protein, CDR3 DNA. A D gene is named only where the DNA matches it firmly. Some rows have no size entry. The others give once, few or many, or a class for an expanded clone.

TRBD2	15	TRBJ2-3	TRBV5-1	NA	CASATSGAFTDTQYF	TGCGCCAGCGCGACTAGCGGGGCATTTACAGATACGCAGTATTTT
TRBD1	15	TRBJ2-2	TRBV7-3	NA	CASSSTGEGTGELFF	TGTGCCAGCAGCTCAACAGGGGAAGGAACCGGGGAGCTGTTTTTT
NA	14	TRBJ1-5	TRBV20-1	many	CSARAAQSNQPQHF	TGCAGTGCTAGGGCAGCGCAGAGCAATCAGCCCCAGCATTTT
NA	15	TRBJ2-1	TRBV24-1	many	CATSDFASAYNEQFF	TGTGCCACCAGTGACTTCGCTAGCGCCTACAATGAGCAGTTCTTC
TRBD1	12	TRBJ2-5	TRBV29-1	many	CSVDSDRATQYF	TGCAGCGTTGACTCCGACAGGGCCACCCAGTACTTC
NA	14	TRBJ1-1	TRBV20-1	few	CSASHPPSNTEAFF	TGCAGTGCTTCTCATCCCCCGTCGAACACTGAAGCTTTCTTT
NA	14	TRBJ2-1	TRBV20-1	many	CSAPLGLRWNEQFF	TGCAGTGCTCCCCTGGGACTCCGGTGGAATGAGCAGTTCTTC
NA	14	TRBJ1-6	TRBV4-2	NA	CASSQGGGATPLHF	TGTGCCAGCAGCCAAGGGGGAGGGGCTACCCCCCTCCACTTT
NA	12	TRBJ2-7	TRBV29-1	few	CSVEASSYEQYF	TGCAGCGTTGAAGCTAGCAGCTACGAGCAGTACTTC
NA	13	TRBJ2-5	TRBV20-1	NA	CSARDGGKETQYF	TGCAGTGCTAGAGATGGGGGGAAAGAGACCCAGTACTTC
NA	13	TRBJ2-2	TRBV5-1	few	CASSPTGDGELFF	TGCGCCAGCAGCCCCACGGGGGACGGGGAGCTGTTTTTT
TRBD2	16	TRBJ2-1	TRBV7-3	few	CASSIGGGSSHNEQFF	TGTGCCAGCAGCATAGGAGGCGGGAGCAGTCATAATGAGCAGTTCTTC
TRBD2	15	TRBJ2-5	TRBV11-2	few	CASSLTSGSFETQYF	TGTGCCAGCAGCTTAACTAGCGGGAGTTTTGAGACCCAGTACTTC
NA	14	TRBJ2-5	TRBV12-3/TRBV12-4	few	CASSRGAGEETQYF	TGTGCCAGCAGCCGAGGCGCGGGCGAGGAGACCCAGTACTTC
NA	14	TRBJ1-3	TRBV7-2	NA	CASSLAATGNTIYF	TGTGCCAGCAGCTTAGCAGCTACTGGAAACACCATATATTTT
NA	13	TRBJ2-2	TRBV29-1	NA	CSVKGLASGELFF	TGCAGCGTTAAGGGGTTAGCATCCGGGGAGCTGTTTTTT
TRBD1	15	TRBJ2-7	TRBV7-2	NA	CASSSTGGSSYEQYF	TGTGCCAGCAGCTCGACAGGGGGAAGTTCCTACGAGCAGTACTTC
TRBD1	14	TRBJ1-2	TRBV9	many	CASSPRQGQYGYTF	TGTGCCAGCAGCCCCCGACAGGGACAATACGGCTACACCTTC
NA	17	TRBJ2-1	TRBV12-3/TRBV12-4	few	CASSLGAGGPTYNEQFF	TGTGCCAGCAGTTTAGGTGCCGGCGGGCCAACCTACAATGAGCAGTTCTTC
TRBD1	14	TRBJ2-7	TRBV5-1	few	CASSSRTGGVEQYF	TGCGCCAGCAGCTCTCGGACAGGGGGCGTCGAGCAGTACTTC
NA	15	TRBJ1-2	TRBV11-3	few	CASSFDSQANYGYTF	TGTGCCAGCAGCTTCGACAGCCAAGCTAACTATGGCTACACCTTC
NA	17	TRBJ2-6	TRBV18	NA	CASSPVGRFFGANVLTF	TGTGCCAGCTCACCAGTTGGTAGGTTCTTTGGGGCCAACGTCCTGACTTTC
NA	12	TRBJ2-5	TRBV2	few	CASSSSQETQYF	TGTGCCAGCAGTAGCTCGCAAGAGACCCAGTACTTC
TRBD2	13	TRBJ2-3	TRBV5-1	many	CASSTGGGDTQYF	TGCGCCAGCAGCACGGGAGGCGGAGATACGCAGTATTTT
TRBD1	13	TRBJ2-5	TRBV6-2/TRBV6-3	few	CASSFDRVRTQYF	TGTGCCAGCAGCTTTGACAGGGTTCGGACCCAGTACTTC
TRBD2	15	TRBJ2-5	TRBV7-9	few	CASSLGLAGQETQYF	TGTGCCAGCAGCTTAGGGCTAGCGGGACAAGAGACCCAGTACTTC
TRBD2	17	TRBJ2-3	TRBV20-1	few	CSAGPITGTSRTDTQYF	TGCAGTGCCGGCCCAATTACCGGGACTAGTCGCACAGATACGCAGTATTTT
TRBD2	12	TRBJ2-5	TRBV29-1	few	CSVASGSETQYF	TGCAGCGTTGCGAGCGGGAGTGAGACCCAGTACTTC
NA	14	TRBJ2-7	TRBV3-1	NA	CASSPWGAPYEQYF	TGTGCCAGCAGCCCATGGGGGGCCCCCTACGAGCAGTACTTC
NA	13	TRBJ1-2	TRBV7-9	NA	CASSAWGEYGYTF	TGTGCCAGCAGTGCCTGGGGGGAGTATGGCTACACCTTC